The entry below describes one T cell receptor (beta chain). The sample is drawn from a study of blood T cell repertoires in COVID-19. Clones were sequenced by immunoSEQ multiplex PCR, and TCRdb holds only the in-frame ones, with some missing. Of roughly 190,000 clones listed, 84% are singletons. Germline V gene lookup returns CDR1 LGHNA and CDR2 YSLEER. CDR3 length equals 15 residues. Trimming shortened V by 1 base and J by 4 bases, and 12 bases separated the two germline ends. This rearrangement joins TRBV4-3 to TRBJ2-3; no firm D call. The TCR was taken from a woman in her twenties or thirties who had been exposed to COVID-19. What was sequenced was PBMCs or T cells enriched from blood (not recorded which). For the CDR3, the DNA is TGCGCCAGCAGCCAAGGGTCACCTGGGCCAGATACGCAGTATTTT. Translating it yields CASSQGSPGPDTQYF.